This TCR beta chain comes out of a study of T cell changes during pregnancy in multiple sclerosis. The length of the CDR3 is 15 residues. Measured with immunoSEQ multiplex PCR; TCRdb has only the in-frame clones, and not every one. The table includes more than 45,000 clones, 93% detected once. V gene TRBV21-1 combines with J gene TRBJ2-3; the table calls TRBD2, which could not be checked here. TRBV21-1 is shown as a pseudogene. The TCR comes from a female donor with multiple sclerosis, enrolled in a pregnancy study. The sample here was CD8+ T cells from peripheral blood mononuclear cells, taken in the second trimester of pregnancy. CDR3 loop: CASSTSGRAPDTQYF. CDR3 in DNA: TGTGCCAGCAGTACTAGCGGGAGGGCCCCAGATACGCAGTATTTT.